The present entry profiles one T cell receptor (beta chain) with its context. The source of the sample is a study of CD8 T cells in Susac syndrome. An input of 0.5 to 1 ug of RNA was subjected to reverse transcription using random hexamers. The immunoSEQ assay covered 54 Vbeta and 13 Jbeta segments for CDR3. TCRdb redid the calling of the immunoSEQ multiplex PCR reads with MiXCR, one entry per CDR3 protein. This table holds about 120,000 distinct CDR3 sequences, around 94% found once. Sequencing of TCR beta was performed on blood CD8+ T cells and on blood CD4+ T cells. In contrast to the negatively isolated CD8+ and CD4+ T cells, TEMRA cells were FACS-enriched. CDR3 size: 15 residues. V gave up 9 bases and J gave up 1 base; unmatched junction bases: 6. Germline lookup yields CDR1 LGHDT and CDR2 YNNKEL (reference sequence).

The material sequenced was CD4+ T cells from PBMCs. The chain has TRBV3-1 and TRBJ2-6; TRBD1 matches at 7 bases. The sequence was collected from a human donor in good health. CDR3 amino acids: CARRQGGSGANVLTF. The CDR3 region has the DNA TGTGCCAGGAGACAGGGTGGTTCTGGGGCCAACGTCCTGACTTTC.